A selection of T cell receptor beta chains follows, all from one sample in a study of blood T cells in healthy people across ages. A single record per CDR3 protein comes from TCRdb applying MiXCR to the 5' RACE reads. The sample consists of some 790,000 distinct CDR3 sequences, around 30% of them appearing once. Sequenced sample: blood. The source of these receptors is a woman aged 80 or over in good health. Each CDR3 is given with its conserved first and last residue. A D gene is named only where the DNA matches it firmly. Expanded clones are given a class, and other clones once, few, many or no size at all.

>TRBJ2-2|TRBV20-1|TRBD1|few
CSARTGQGGSGELFF
TGCAGTGCTAGGACCGGACAGGGGGGATCCGGGGAGCTGTTTTTT
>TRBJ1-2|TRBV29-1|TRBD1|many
CSVVGQGLGYTF
TGCAGCGTTGTCGGACAGGGGTTAGGCTACACCTTC
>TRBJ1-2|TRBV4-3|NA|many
CASSQEVSGVDNGYTF
TGCGCCAGCAGCCAAGAGGTATCGGGCGTTGATAATGGCTACACCTTC
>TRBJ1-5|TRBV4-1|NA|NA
CASSLLGGIEQPQHF
TGCGCCAGCAGCCTCCTAGGGGGAATTGAGCAGCCCCAGCATTTT
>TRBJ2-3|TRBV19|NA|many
CASRRASNTDTQYF
TGTGCCAGTAGGCGGGCTAGTAACACAGATACGCAGTATTTT
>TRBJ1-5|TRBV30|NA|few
CAWSWDSNQPQHF
TGTGCCTGGTCTTGGGACAGCAATCAGCCCCAGCATTTT
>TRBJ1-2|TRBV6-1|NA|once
CASSENGAYSYGYTF
TGTGCCAGCAGTGAAAATGGGGCATATTCCTATGGCTACACCTTC
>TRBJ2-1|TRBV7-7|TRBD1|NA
CASSPGQHYNEQFF
TGTGCTAGCAGCCCGGGACAGCACTACAATGAGCAGTTCTTC
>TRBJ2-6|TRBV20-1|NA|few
CSARGRGRQPGANVLTF
TGCAGTGCTAGAGGTCGGGGGAGGCAACCCGGGGCCAACGTCCTGACTTTC
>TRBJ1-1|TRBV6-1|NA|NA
CASRAGHLNTEAFF
TGTGCCAGCAGAGCGGGACACCTGAACACTGAAGCTTTCTTT
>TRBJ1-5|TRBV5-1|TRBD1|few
CASSLGAGGPNQPQHF
TGCGCCAGCAGCTTGGGAGCAGGGGGCCCCAATCAGCCCCAGCATTTT
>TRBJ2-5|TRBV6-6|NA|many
CASSYSRGVSETQYF
TGTGCCAGCAGTTACTCGAGGGGGGTCTCGGAGACCCAGTACTTC
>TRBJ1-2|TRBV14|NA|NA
CASSQGAGAVYGYTF
TGTGCCAGCAGCCAAGGGGCGGGGGCCGTCTATGGCTACACCTTC
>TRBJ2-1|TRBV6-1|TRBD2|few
CGSSAVAGGYNEQFF
TGTGGCAGCAGTGCGGTAGCGGGGGGTTACAATGAGCAGTTCTTC
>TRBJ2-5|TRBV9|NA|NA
CASSVVGGIRETQYF
TGTGCCAGCAGCGTAGTAGGAGGCATCAGGGAGACCCAGTACTTC
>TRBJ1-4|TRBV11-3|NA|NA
CASSLAGPPNEKLFF
TGTGCCAGCAGCTTAGCCGGCCCTCCGAATGAAAAACTGTTTTTT
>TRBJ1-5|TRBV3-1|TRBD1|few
CASSDTGQGANQPQHF
TGTGCCAGCAGCGACACGGGACAGGGGGCTAATCAGCCCCAGCATTTT
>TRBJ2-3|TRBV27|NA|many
CASSLRRDVLATQYF
TGTGCCAGCAGTTTAAGACGGGACGTGCTGGCTACGCAGTATTTT
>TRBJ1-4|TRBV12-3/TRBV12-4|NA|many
CASSPIQGGEKLFF
TGTGCCAGTTCCCCCATCCAAGGAGGTGAAAAACTGTTTTTT
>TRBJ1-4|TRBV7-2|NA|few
CASSLNTENEKLFF
TGTGCCAGCAGCTTAAATACGGAGAATGAAAAACTGTTTTTT
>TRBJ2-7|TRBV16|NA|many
CASSQAGAPPPYEQYF
TGTGCCAGCAGCCAAGCGGGGGCGCCCCCCCCATACGAGCAGTACTTC
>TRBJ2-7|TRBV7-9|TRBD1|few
CASSNTGAPYEQYF
TGTGCCAGCAGCAATACAGGGGCCCCTTACGAGCAGTACTTC
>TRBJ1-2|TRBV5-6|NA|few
CASGLRDTNYGYTF
TGTGCTAGCGGCTTGAGAGACACTAACTATGGCTACACCTTC
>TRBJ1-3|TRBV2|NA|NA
CASSASRAGNTIYF
TGTGCCAGCAGTGCGTCCCGTGCAGGAAACACCATATATTTT
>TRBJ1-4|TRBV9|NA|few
CASTAGQGAGNEKLFF
TGTGCCAGCACCGCCGGTCAGGGCGCAGGTAATGAAAAACTGTTTTTT
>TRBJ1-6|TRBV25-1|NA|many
CASSFGSALHF
TGTGCCAGCAGCTTCGGTTCAGCCCTCCACTTT
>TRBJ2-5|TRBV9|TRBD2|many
CASSVRPSGGKETQYF
TGTGCCAGCAGCGTTCGCCCTAGCGGGGGGAAAGAGACCCAGTACTTC
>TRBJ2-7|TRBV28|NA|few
CASSLIINRDYEQYF
TGTGCCAGCAGTTTAATTATTAACAGGGACTACGAGCAGTACTTC
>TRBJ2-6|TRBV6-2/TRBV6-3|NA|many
CASSYSQQVELSGANVLTF
TGTGCCAGCAGTTACTCTCAACAGGTGGAGCTCTCTGGGGCCAACGTCCTGACTTTC
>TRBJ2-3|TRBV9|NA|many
CASSAVPFSTDTQYF
TGTGCCAGCAGCGCCGTACCCTTTAGCACAGATACGCAGTATTTT
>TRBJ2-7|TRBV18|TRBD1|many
CASSPPGQGIYEQYF
TGTGCCAGCTCACCACCCGGACAGGGGATTTACGAGCAGTACTTC
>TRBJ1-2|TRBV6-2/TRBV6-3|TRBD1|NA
CASRGDSQRVGYTF
TGTGCCAGCAGAGGGGACAGCCAGAGGGTCGGCTACACCTTC
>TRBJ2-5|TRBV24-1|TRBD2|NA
CATSAVAGQETQYF
TGTGCCACCAGTGCCGTAGCGGGACAAGAGACCCAGTACTTC
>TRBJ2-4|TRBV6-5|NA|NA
CASSYPGGTEAKGDSAKNIQYF
TGTGCCAGCAGTTACCCTGGAGGTACGGAGGCGAAGGGAGACTCGGCCAAAAACATTCAGTACTTC
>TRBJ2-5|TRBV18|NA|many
CASSPLRNRETQYF
TGTGCCAGCTCACCCCTGAGGAACCGGGAGACCCAGTACTTC
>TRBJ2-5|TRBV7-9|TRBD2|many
CASSSGTSGKETQYF
TGTGCCAGCAGCTCCGGGACTAGCGGGAAAGAGACCCAGTACTTC
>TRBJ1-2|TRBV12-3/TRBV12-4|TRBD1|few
CASRGAGGDYGYTF
TGTGCCAGCAGGGGGGCAGGGGGCGACTATGGCTACACCTTC
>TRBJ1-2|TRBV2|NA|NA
CARRAGSYGYTF
TGTGCCAGAAGGGCCGGAAGCTATGGCTACACCTTC
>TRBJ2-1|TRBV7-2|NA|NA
CASSLTQNEQFF
TGTGCCAGCAGCTTAACCCAAAATGAGCAGTTCTTC
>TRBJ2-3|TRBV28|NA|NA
CASTSGSTDTQYF
TGTGCCAGCACCTCGGGTAGTACAGATACGCAGTATTTT
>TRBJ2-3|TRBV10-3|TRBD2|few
CAISGLPSGGARTDTQYF
TGTGCCATCAGTGGTTTACCTAGCGGGGGGGCCCGGACAGATACGCAGTATTTT
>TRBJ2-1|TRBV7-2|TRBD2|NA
CASSVETSGGPGYNEQFF
TGTGCCAGCAGCGTAGAAACTAGCGGGGGGCCGGGGTACAATGAGCAGTTCTTC
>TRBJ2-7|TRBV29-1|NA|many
CSVEAQRDEQYF
TGCAGCGTTGAAGCCCAACGGGACGAGCAGTACTTC
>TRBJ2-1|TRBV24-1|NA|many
CATSGYRDDEQFF
TGTGCCACCAGTGGGTACAGGGACGATGAGCAGTTCTTC
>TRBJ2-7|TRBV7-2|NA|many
CASSLAPGTYEQYF
TGTGCCAGCAGCTTAGCCCCCGGAACGTACGAGCAGTACTTC
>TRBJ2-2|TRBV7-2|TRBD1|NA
CASSLATGTGGPYMNTGKLFF
TGTGCCAGCAGCTTAGCAACCGGGACAGGGGGCCCCTATATGAACACCGGGAAGCTGTTTTTT
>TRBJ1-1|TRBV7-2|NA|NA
CASRKPGMNTEAFF
TGTGCCAGCAGGAAACCGGGAATGAACACTGAAGCTTTCTTT
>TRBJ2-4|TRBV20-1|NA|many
CSAIDGRLAKNIQYF
TGCAGTGCTATAGACGGGCGACTAGCCAAAAACATTCAGTACTTC
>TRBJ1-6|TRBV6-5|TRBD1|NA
CASRRSAGGNSPLHF
TGTGCCAGCAGACGATCCGCAGGGGGCAATTCACCCCTCCACTTT
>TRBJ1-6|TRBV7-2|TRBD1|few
CASSQGQGLNSPLHF
TGTGCCAGCAGCCAGGGACAGGGGCTTAATTCACCCCTCCACTTT
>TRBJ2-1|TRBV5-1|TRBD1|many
CASSSGQGRFF
TGCGCCAGCAGCTCGGGACAGGGAAGGTTCTTC
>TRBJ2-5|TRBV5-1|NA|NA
CASSLAVGDQETQYF
TGCGCCAGCAGCTTGGCCGTGGGGGATCAAGAGACCCAGTACTTC
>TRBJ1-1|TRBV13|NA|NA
CASRPRGGRNTEAFF
TGTGCCAGCAGGCCACGAGGAGGCAGGAACACTGAAGCTTTCTTT
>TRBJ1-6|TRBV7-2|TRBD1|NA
CASSLMGQGYSPLHF
TGTGCCAGCAGCTTAATGGGACAGGGTTATTCACCCCTCCACTTT
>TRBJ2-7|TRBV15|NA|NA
CATSNPGLHQDEQYF
TGTGCCACCAGCAACCCGGGCCTCCACCAGGACGAGCAGTACTTC
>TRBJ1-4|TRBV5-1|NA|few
CASSFGRSLATNEKLFF
TGCGCCAGCAGCTTCGGACGGTCGCTAGCAACTAATGAAAAACTGTTTTTT
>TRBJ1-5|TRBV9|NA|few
CASSLYIHSNQPQHF
TGTGCCAGCAGCCTCTACATACATAGCAATCAGCCCCAGCATTTT
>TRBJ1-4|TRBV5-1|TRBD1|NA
CASSLGDRGPEKLFF
TGCGCCAGCAGCTTGGGCGACAGGGGGCCTGAAAAACTGTTTTTT
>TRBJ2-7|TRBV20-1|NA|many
CSARGGQQYF
TGCAGTGCTAGAGGGGGCCAGCAGTACTTC